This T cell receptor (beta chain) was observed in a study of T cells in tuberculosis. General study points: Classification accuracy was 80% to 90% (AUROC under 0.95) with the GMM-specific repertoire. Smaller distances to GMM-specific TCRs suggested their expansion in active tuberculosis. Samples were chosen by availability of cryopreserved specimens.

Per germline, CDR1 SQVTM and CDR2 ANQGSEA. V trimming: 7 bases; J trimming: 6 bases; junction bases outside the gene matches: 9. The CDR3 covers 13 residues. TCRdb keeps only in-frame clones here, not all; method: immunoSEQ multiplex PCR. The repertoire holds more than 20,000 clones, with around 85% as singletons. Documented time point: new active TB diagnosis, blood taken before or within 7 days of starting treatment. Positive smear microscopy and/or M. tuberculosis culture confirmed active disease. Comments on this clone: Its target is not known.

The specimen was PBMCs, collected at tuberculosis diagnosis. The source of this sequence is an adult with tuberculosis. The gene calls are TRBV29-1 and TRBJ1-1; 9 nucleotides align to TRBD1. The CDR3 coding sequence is TGCAGCGCTGGGGACAGGGAAGAGTCTGAAGCTTTCTTT. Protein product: CSAGDREESEAFF. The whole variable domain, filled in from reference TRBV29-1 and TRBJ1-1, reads SAVISQKPSRDICQRGTSLTIQCQVDSQVTMMFWYRQQPGQSLTLIATANQGSEATYESGFVIDKFPISRPNLTFSTLTVSNMSPEDSSIYLCSAGDREESEAFFGQGTRLTVV.